A single sample gave rise to the 19 T cell receptor beta chains below, sequenced in a study of T cell responses to AZD1222 COVID-19 vaccine. Sequencing was performed with immunoSEQ multiplex PCR; in TCRdb, only in-frame clones are kept and a portion is missing. The sample has approximately 57,000 clones, approximately 86% seen once. The material was peripheral blood, obtained on day 0 of AZD1222 vaccination. The receptor set was obtained from an adult in good health.

CDR3 in amino acids: CANYGYTF. CDR3 nucleotide sequence: TGTGCCAACTATGGCTACACCTTC. The chain combines TRBV19 with TRBJ1-2; D remains ambiguous. The CDR3 is 8 residues long. V lost 10 bases to trimming and J lost 3 bases, with 0 bases between them. Germline-derived CDR1 and CDR2 are LNHDA and SQIVND (reference sequence). Filled out from reference TRBV19 and TRBJ1-2, the complete variable domain reads DGGITQSPKYLFRKEGQNVTLSCEQNLNHDAMYWYRQDPGQGLRLIYYSQIVNDFQKGDIAEGYSVSREKKESFPLTVTSAQKNPTAFYLCANYGYTFGSGTRLTVV.

The J gene is TRBJ2-1, the V gene TRBV14; 9 nucleotides align to TRBD1. CDR1 and CDR2 from the germline V gene are SGHDN and FVKESK. CDR3 length equals 14 residues. Losses at the gene ends were 4 bases for V and 8 bases for J; bases not matched to a gene: 6. DNA of the CDR3: TGTGCCAGCAGCCCGGACAGGGGCCTGGATGAGCAGTTCTTC. This translates into CASSPDRGLDEQFF.

The genes are TRBV28 and TRBJ2-2; 9 bases fit TRBD1. The trim removed 3 bases at V and 4 bases at J, leaving 6 bases unmatched. The CDR3 covers 16 residues. Germline V gives CDR1 MDHEN, CDR2 SYDVKM. The CDR3 coding sequence is TGTGCCAGCAGTTTCCCGACAGGGGGAGGCACCGGGGAGCTGTTTTTT. Its protein product is CASSFPTGGGTGELFF. The complete variable domain, with remaining parts taken from reference TRBV28 and TRBJ2-2, reads DVKVTQSSRYLVKRTGEKVFLECVQDMDHENMFWYRQDPGLGLRLIYFSYDVKMKEKGDIPEGYSVSREKKERFSLILESASTNQTSMYLCASSFPTGGGTGELFFGEGSRLTVL.

The chain carries TRBV21-1 and TRBJ1-2. TRBV21-1 has pseudogene status. The CDR3 runs 15 residues. Here the CDR3 DNA reads TGTGCCAGCAGCGAGGGCTCTACCCCGAACTATGGCTACACCTTC. Translating gives CASSEGSTPNYGYTF.

The genes are TRBV4-2 and TRBJ2-2, with TRBD2 identical over 10 bases. V was clipped by 0 bases and J by 7 bases; unmatched bases: 8. The CDR3 covers 17 residues. The germline CDR1 and CDR2 sequences are LGHNA and YNFKEQ. The CDR3 region has the DNA TGTGCCAGCAGCCAAGAAGGCCTAGCGGGAGCGGTCGGGGAGCTGTTTTTT. Amino acid sequence: CASSQEGLAGAVGELFF.

This clone was observed a handful of times. This chain connects TRBV5-1 to TRBJ2-7; D not certain. There are 13 residues in the CDR3. Germline V CDR1 and CDR2: SGHRS, YFSETQ. With 4 bases removed from V and 7 bases from J, the gap between germline ends came to 15 bases. This chain's CDR3 is CASSLDEAREQYF. The CDR3 coding sequence is TGCGCCAGCAGCCTCGACGAGGCCAGGGAGCAGTACTTC. The full variable domain, in which reference TRBV5-1 and TRBJ2-7 provide the parts outside the CDR3, is KAGVTQTPRYLIKTRGQQVTLSCSPISGHRSVSWYQQTPGQGLQFLFEYFSETQRNKGNFPGRFSGRQFSNSRSEMNVSTLELGDSALYLCASSLDEAREQYFGPGTRLTVT.

The chain employs TRBV7-9 and TRBJ1-2; D unclear. V was clipped by 2 bases and J by 3 bases, with 10 bases between them. The V gene's germline CDR1 is SEHNR and CDR2 FQNEAQ (reference sequence). The CDR3 spans 14 residues. CDR3 sequence reads: CASSLSAGDYGYTF. CDR3 DNA: TGTGCCAGCAGCTTATCCGCCGGAGACTATGGCTACACCTTC.

The chain employs TRBV10-3 and TRBJ2-1; 7 bases are a match to TRBD1. Trimming at V came to 6 bases and at J to 0 bases, leaving 5 bases not matched to a gene. CDR1 ENHRY and CDR2 SYGVKD come from the germline V gene. The CDR3 sequence is 15 residues long. The CDR3 protein is CAISFRDSSYNEQFF. The CDR3 bases are TGTGCCATCAGCTTCCGGGACAGCTCCTACAATGAGCAGTTCTTC.

This clone was seen a single time. This chain uses TRBV7-2 with TRBJ2-5; the D is unclear. Deletions cut 2 bases from V and 5 bases from J, with 15 bases between. This CDR3 has 15 amino acids. The germline CDR1 and CDR2 sequences are SGHTA and FQGNSA. CDR3 DNA: TGTGCCAGCAGCTTAAGGACCGGCCCGATCGAGACCCAGTACTTC. It encodes CASSLRTGPIETQYF. Full variable domain (remainder filled in from reference TRBV7-2 and TRBJ2-5): GAGVSQSPSNKVTEKGKDVELRCDPISGHTALYWYRQSLGQGLEFLIYFQGNSAPDKSGLPSDRFSAERTGGSVSTLTIQRTQQEDSAVYLCASSLRTGPIETQYFGPGTRLLVL.

This CDR3 is CASSLRELGQFF. The DNA for the CDR3 is TGTGCCAGCAGTTTAAGGGAATTAGGGCAGTTCTTC. The V call is TRBV12-3 or TRBV12-4, the J call TRBJ2-1; D remains ambiguous. The CDR3 extends over 12 amino acids. Trimming shortened V by 2 bases and J by 12 bases, and 11 bases separated the two germline ends.

This chain joins TRBV28 and TRBJ1-1; maybe TRBD1 (6 bases). This CDR3 has 16 amino acids. Per the germline V gene, CDR1 is MDHEN and CDR2 is SYDVKM. V dropped 2 bases and J dropped 0 bases, with 13 bases sitting between them. The CDR3 is CASSLVSGELNTEAFF. The DNA of the CDR3 is TGTGCCAGCAGTTTAGTGTCAGGGGAGCTGAACACTGAAGCTTTCTTT.

The V call is TRBV28, the J call TRBJ2-1; TRBD2 agrees at 8 bases. The germline V gene has CDR1 MDHEN and CDR2 SYDVKM. The CDR3 is 13 residues long. V gave up 3 bases and J gave up 11 bases; unmatched junction bases: 6. The CDR3 DNA reads TGTGCCAGCAGTTTCCCCGCTAGCGGGCAGCAGTTCTTC. This codes for CASSFPASGQQFF.

The chain is built from TRBV19 and TRBJ2-6; D is uncertain. CDR1 LNHDA and CDR2 SQIVND come from the germline V gene (reference sequence). V was cut by 7 bases and J by 0 bases, with 13 bases left in between. The CDR3 has 16 amino acids. CDR3 nucleotides: TGTGCCAGTAATCGGCAGACTCTCTCTGGGGCCAACGTCCTGACTTTC. Protein sequence: CASNRQTLSGANVLTF.

This clone showed up just a few times. The chain carries TRBV2 and TRBJ2-1; weak D call: TRBD2 (5 bases). Germline V lookup: CDR1 SNHLY, CDR2 FYNNEI. Trimming removed 6 bases from V and 8 bases from J, with 14 bases in between. This CDR3 is 13 amino acids long. The chain's CDR3 is CASRKTSTDEQFF. CDR3 sequence (DNA): TGTGCCAGCAGAAAAACTAGTACCGATGAGCAGTTCTTC.

This rearrangement joins TRBV19 to TRBJ1-1, with a tentative D call TRBD1 (5 bases). This CDR3 region has 13 residues. V dropped 5 bases and J dropped 4 bases, with 11 bases sitting between them. Germline V gives CDR1 LNHDA, CDR2 SQIVND (reference sequence). CDR3: CASSSGGSTEAFF. CDR3 bases: TGTGCCAGTAGTTCGGGGGGGAGCACTGAAGCTTTCTTT. The full variable domain, with the rest looked up from reference TRBV19 and TRBJ1-1, is DGGITQSPKYLFRKEGQNVTLSCEQNLNHDAMYWYRQDPGQGLRLIYYSQIVNDFQKGDIAEGYSVSREKKESFPLTVTSAQKNPTAFYLCASSSGGSTEAFFGQGTRLTVV.

V gene TRBV7-8 combines with J gene TRBJ2-7, with TRBD1 matching 7 bases. CDR1 SGHVS and CDR2 FQNEAQ come from the germline V gene. This CDR3 is built from 14 residues. Unmatched junction bases numbered 4, after V lost 5 bases and J lost 0 bases. Here the CDR3 reads CASSQRDSSYEQYF. Here the CDR3 DNA reads TGTGCCAGCAGCCAAAGGGACAGCTCCTACGAGCAGTACTTC. Supplemented by reference TRBV7-8 and TRBJ2-7, the full variable domain reads GAGVSQSPRYKVAKRGQDVALRCDPISGHVSLFWYQQALGQGPEFLTYFQNEAQLDKSGLPSDRFFAERPEGSVSTLKIQRTQQEDSAVYLCASSQRDSSYEQYFGPGTRLTVT.

The chain couples TRBV3-1 (or the pseudogene TRBV3-2) to TRBJ1-6; D perhaps matches TRBD1 (6 bases). CDR1 and CDR2 from the germline V gene are LGHDT and YNNKEL (reference sequence). This CDR3 contains 19 residues. V lost 5 bases and J lost 0, with 20 bases in between. DNA of the CDR3: TGTGCCAGCAGCTCGAGTTGGGGGCCAGGGAGCTCCTATAATTCACCCCTCCACTTT. It encodes CASSSSWGPGSSYNSPLHF.

This clone was detected only once. V gene TRBV7-2 combines with J gene TRBJ1-3, with D maybe TRBD1 (5 bases). With 5 bases removed from V and 2 bases from J, the gap between germline ends came to 10 bases. The CDR3 is made up of 14 amino acids. The germline CDR1 and CDR2 sequences are SGHTA and FQGNSA. The CDR3, as DNA: TGTGCCAGCAGCGATCAGGGCGCTGGAAACACCATATATTTT. Encoded protein: CASSDQGAGNTIYF.

The genes are TRBV18 and TRBJ1-1, with D possibly matching TRBD1 (5 bases). The germline gives CDR1 KGHSH, CDR2 LQKENI. The V end was cut by 3 bases, the J end by 5 bases, with 16 bases between. The CDR3 has 15 amino acids. The CDR3 loop is CASSPQQEGRTEAFF. The CDR3, as DNA: TGTGCCAGCTCACCTCAACAGGAGGGACGGACTGAAGCTTTCTTT.